The T cell receptor (beta chain) described here comes from a study of T cell responses to AZD1222 COVID-19 vaccine. General study points: A mostly white British donor set with more females was recruited, and clonal diversity was possibly underestimated.

From germline, CDR1 is MNHEY and CDR2 SMNVEV (reference sequence). There are 13 residues in the CDR3. Trimming pared 2 bases from V and 1 base from J, leaving 6 bases between. Data came from immunoSEQ multiplex PCR; TCRdb stores just in-frame clones and leaves some out. This sample has 95,000 to 100,000 clones, with approximately 89% found just once. Concerning this clone: Its antigen is as yet unknown. Other DNA sequences from this sample encode an identical CDR3 as well.

The sample consisted of peripheral blood, taken 28 days after the second AZD1222 dose. The sequence derives from an adult who received the AZD1222 COVID-19 vaccine. The chain carries TRBV27 and TRBJ2-7; TRBD1 is a possible D gene (5 bases). CDR3 loop: CASSLGQSYEQYF. The CDR3 nucleotides read TGTGCCAGCAGTTTAGGACAATCCTACGAGCAGTACTTC.